This entry lists 20 T cell receptor beta chains sequenced from one sample in a study of monozygotic twins with inflammatory bowel disease. TCRdb reprocessed the 5' RACE reads and stores each CDR3 protein as one record, lacking DNA. The table for this sample gives over 130,000 distinct CDR3 sequences. The sample comprised blood. These receptors were obtained from a human donor with ulcerative colitis or Crohn's disease, or a healthy co-twin of an affected twin (not recorded which).

The genes are TRBV4-3 and TRBJ2-7. This CDR3 has 14 residues. Germline V gives CDR1 LGHNA, CDR2 YSLEER. Here the CDR3 reads CASSQAEWASEQYF.

The genes are TRBV18 and TRBJ2-7; TCRdb calls TRBD1, which cannot be checked without DNA. CDR3 length: 15 residues. Germline CDR1 is KGHSH and CDR2 is LQKENI. This CDR3 reads CASLPPGQGDYEQYF.

The chain uses TRBV4-2 and TRBJ1-5. The CDR3 contains 14 residues. Germline-derived CDR1 and CDR2 are LGHNA and YNFKEQ. The CDR3 spells CASSQDDRNQPQHF.

The chain carries TRBV20-1 and TRBJ2-3; with no DNA, the TCRdb D assignment of TRBD1 cannot be verified. Germline CDR1 is DFQATT and CDR2 is SNEGSKA (reference sequence). CDR3 length equals 14 residues. The CDR3 loop reads CSARWQGTTDTQYF.

This sequence joins TRBV7-9 and TRBJ1-2; the TCRdb D gene call, TRBD1, has no DNA to confirm it. CDR3 length: 16 residues. Germline V CDR1 and CDR2: SEHNR, FQNEAQ (reference sequence). The CDR3 loop reads CASSLAEQGVFYGYTF.

The rearrangement links TRBV5-1 to TRBJ1-2; TCRdb lists TRBD1, though no DNA is available to test this call. This CDR3 has 13 amino acids. CDR1 is SGHRS and CDR2 is YFSETQ in the germline V gene. The CDR3 reads CASSLADSYGYTF. The full variable domain, its missing parts supplied by reference TRBV5-1 and TRBJ1-2, is KAGVTQTPRYLIKTRGQQVTLSCSPISGHRSVSWYQQTPGQGLQFLFEYFSETQRNKGNFPGRFSGRQFSNSRSEMNVSTLELGDSALYLCASSLADSYGYTFGSGTRLTVV.

The chain joins TRBV6-2 or TRBV6-3 to TRBJ2-3; the D call from TCRdb, TRBD2, cannot be confirmed without DNA. CDR3 length equals 15 residues. The germline V gene has CDR1 MNHEY and CDR2 SVGEGT. CDR3: CASRKLAGTGDTQYF.

The V call is TRBV12-3 or TRBV12-4, the J call TRBJ2-4; TCRdb indicates TRBD1, and absent DNA this call remains unverified. The CDR3 loop spans 14 amino acids. The CDR3 protein is CASSLGPGGNIQYF.

This chain uses TRBV19 with TRBJ2-7. The CDR3 has 11 amino acids. Germline values: CDR1 LNHDA, CDR2 SQIVND (reference sequence). The CDR3 loop reads CASSFRSEQYF.

The V call is TRBV7-2, the J call TRBJ2-2; TCRdb's D call, TRBD1, is unchecked because there is no DNA. CDR1 and CDR2 from the germline V gene are SGHTA and FQGNSA. The CDR3 sequence is 16 residues long. The CDR3 sequence is CASRGGGPLYTGELFF.

The rearrangement uses TRBV29-1 and TRBJ2-7; TCRdb reports TRBD1, a call that lacks DNA to check it against. Germline loops: CDR1 SQVTM, CDR2 ANQGSEA. The CDR3 has 13 amino acids. The CDR3 sequence is CSVGQGDFYEQYF.

J is TRBJ1-5 and V is TRBV19; the D call from TCRdb, TRBD1, cannot be confirmed without DNA. The CDR3 has 15 amino acids. Germline values: CDR1 LNHDA, CDR2 SQIVND (reference sequence). CDR3 loop: CASSMRGLTQQPQHF. The complete variable domain, with remaining parts taken from reference TRBV19 and TRBJ1-5, reads DGGITQSPKYLFRKEGQNVTLSCEQNLNHDAMYWYRQDPGQGLRLIYYSQIVNDFQKGDIAEGYSVSREKKESFPLTVTSAQKNPTAFYLCASSMRGLTQQPQHFGDGTRLSIL.

The chain is built from TRBV5-6 and TRBJ2-3; there is no DNA to check the TCRdb D call of TRBD2. The germline V gene encodes CDR1 SGHDT and CDR2 YYEEEE. The CDR3 runs 14 residues. The CDR3 spells CASSLGGGADTQYF.

The chain is built from TRBV9 and TRBJ2-3. The CDR3 has 14 residues. CDR1 and CDR2 from the germline V gene are SGDLS and YYNGEE. The CDR3 is CASSPQISTDTQYF. Together with reference TRBV9 and TRBJ2-3, the CDR3 gives the full variable domain: DSGVTQTPKHLITATGQRVTLRCSPRSGDLSVYWYQQSLDQGLQFLIQYYNGEERAKGNILERFSAQQFPDLHSELNLSSLELGDSALYFCASSPQISTDTQYFGPGTRLTVL.

CDR3 loop: CSGRTRSSTDTQYF. The V gene is TRBV29-1, the J gene TRBJ2-3; checking the TCRdb D call of TRBD2 is not possible without DNA. CDR1 and CDR2 from the germline V gene are SQVTM and ANQGSEA. The CDR3 runs to 14 residues.

The chain carries TRBV4-3 and TRBJ1-6; checking the TCRdb D call of TRBD1 is not possible without DNA. This CDR3 comprises 16 residues. Per the germline V gene, CDR1 is LGHNA and CDR2 is YSLEER. The CDR3 region is CASSQYLTGVKSPLHF.

The chain carries TRBV15 and TRBJ2-5. The CDR3 consists of 13 residues. CDR1 LNHNV and CDR2 YYDKDF come from the germline V gene (reference sequence). The chain's CDR3 is CATSRAPEETQYF.

The V and J genes are TRBV24-1 and TRBJ1-2; the TRBD1 assignment by TCRdb is unverifiable without DNA. The CDR3 has 14 amino acids. Germline-derived CDR1 and CDR2 are KGHDR and SFDVKD. CDR3 residues: CATSDPNRDHGYTF.

The chain combines TRBV5-1 with TRBJ2-7; without DNA, the TCRdb call of TRBD1 cannot be checked. Germline values: CDR1 SGHRS, CDR2 YFSETQ. The CDR3 consists of 12 residues. CDR3 protein: CASSAPGYEQYF.

V gene TRBV20-1 combines with J gene TRBJ2-1; TCRdb's assignment of TRBD2 cannot be checked, as there is no DNA. Germline CDR1 and CDR2: DFQATT and SNEGSKA (reference sequence). The CDR3 has 14 amino acids. CDR3 protein: CRPGGTSGYNEQFF.